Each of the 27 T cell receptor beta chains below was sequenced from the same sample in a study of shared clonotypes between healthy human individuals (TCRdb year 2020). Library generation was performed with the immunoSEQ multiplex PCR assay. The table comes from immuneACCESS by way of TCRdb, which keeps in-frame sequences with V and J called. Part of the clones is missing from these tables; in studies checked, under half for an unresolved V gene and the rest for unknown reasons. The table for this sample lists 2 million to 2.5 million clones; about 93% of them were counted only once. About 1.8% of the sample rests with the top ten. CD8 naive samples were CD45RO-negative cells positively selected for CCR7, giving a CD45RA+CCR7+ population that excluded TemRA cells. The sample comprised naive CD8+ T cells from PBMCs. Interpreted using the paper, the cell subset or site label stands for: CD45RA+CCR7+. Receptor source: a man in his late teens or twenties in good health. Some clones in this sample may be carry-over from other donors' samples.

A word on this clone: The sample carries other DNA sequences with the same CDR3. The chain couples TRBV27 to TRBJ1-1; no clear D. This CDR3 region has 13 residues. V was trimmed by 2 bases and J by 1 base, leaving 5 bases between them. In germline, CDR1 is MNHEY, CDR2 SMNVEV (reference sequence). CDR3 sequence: CASSLIGNTEAFF. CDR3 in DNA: TGTGCCAGCAGTTTAATTGGGAACACTGAAGCTTTCTTT.

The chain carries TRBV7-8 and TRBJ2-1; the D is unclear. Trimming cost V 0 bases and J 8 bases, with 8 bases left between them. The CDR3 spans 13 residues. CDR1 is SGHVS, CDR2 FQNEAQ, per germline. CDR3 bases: TGTGCCAGCAGCTTAGCGTTGGGCGATGAGCAGTTCTTC. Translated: CASSLALGDEQFF.

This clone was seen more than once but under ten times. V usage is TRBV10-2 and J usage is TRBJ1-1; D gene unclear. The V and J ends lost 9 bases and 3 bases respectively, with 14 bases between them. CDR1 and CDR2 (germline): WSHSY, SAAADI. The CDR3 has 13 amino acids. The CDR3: CASSFGGDTEAFF. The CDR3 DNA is TGCGCCAGTAGTTTCGGCGGGGACACTGAAGCTTTCTTT.

The chain's CDR3 is CASSQRDWTENEKLFF. In DNA form, the CDR3 reads TGCGCCAGCAGCCAAAGGGACTGGACAGAGAATGAAAAACTGTTTTTT. This chain connects TRBV4-1 to TRBJ1-4, with D possibly matching TRBD1 (6 bases). Germline CDR1 and CDR2: MGHRA and YSYEKL. The CDR3 is 16 amino acids. Deletions cut 2 bases from V and 5 bases from J, with 15 bases between.

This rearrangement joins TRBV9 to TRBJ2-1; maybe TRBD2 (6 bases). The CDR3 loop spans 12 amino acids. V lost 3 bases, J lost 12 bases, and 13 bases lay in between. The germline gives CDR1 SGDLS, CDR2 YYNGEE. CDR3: CASSGPGGAQFF. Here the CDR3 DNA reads TGTGCCAGCAGCGGCCCCGGAGGGGCGCAGTTCTTC.

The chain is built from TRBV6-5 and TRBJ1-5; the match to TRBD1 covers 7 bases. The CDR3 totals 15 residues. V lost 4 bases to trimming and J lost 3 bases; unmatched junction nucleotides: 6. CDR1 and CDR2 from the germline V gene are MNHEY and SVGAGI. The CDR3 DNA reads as TGTGCCAGCAGTTCCACAGGGGCGGACAATCAGCCCCAGCATTTT. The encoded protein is CASSSTGADNQPQHF.

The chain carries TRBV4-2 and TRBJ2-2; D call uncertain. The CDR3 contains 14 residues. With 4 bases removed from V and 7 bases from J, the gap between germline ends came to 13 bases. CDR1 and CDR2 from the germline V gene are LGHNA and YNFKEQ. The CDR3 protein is CASSPLPRVGELFF. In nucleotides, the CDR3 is TGTGCCAGCAGCCCTTTACCCCGGGTCGGGGAGCTGTTTTTT.

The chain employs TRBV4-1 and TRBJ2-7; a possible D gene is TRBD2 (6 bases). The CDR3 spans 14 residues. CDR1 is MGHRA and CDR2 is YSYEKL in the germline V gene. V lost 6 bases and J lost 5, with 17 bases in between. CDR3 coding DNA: TGCGCCAGCAGTTCGGGACTCACCGAGGACGAGCAGTACTTC. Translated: CASSSGLTEDEQYF.

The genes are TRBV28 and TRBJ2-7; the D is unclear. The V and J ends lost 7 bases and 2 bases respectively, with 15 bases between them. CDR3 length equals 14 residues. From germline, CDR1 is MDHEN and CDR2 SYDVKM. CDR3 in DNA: TGTGCCAGCACCCCCGAGGCCAAGCCCTACGAGCAGTACTTC. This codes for CASTPEAKPYEQYF.

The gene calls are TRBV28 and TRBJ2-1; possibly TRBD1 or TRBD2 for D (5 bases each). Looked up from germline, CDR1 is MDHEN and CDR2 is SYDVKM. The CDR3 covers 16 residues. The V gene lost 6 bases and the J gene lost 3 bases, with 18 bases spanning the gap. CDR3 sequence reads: CASSAPKGTYYNEQFF. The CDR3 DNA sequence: TGTGCCAGCAGCGCACCGAAAGGGACCTACTACAATGAGCAGTTCTTC. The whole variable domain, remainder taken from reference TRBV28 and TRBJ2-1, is DVKVTQSSRYLVKRTGEKVFLECVQDMDHENMFWYRQDPGLGLRLIYFSYDVKMKEKGDIPEGYSVSREKKERFSLILESASTNQTSMYLCASSAPKGTYYNEQFFGPGTRLTVL.

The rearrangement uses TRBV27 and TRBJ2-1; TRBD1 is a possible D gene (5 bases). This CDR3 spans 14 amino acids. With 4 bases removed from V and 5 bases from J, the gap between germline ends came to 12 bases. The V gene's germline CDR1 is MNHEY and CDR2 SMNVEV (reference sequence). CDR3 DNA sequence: TGTGCCAGCAGTTGGGGCGGCTTCAACAATGAGCAGTTCTTC. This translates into CASSWGGFNNEQFF.

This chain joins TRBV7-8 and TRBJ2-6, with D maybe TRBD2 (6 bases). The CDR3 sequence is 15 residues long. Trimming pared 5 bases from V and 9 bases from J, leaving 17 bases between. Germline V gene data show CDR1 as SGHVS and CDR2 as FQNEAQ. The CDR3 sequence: CASSPGPGLYNVLTF. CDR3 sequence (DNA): TGTGCCAGCAGCCCCGGACCGGGACTTTACAACGTCCTGACTTTC.

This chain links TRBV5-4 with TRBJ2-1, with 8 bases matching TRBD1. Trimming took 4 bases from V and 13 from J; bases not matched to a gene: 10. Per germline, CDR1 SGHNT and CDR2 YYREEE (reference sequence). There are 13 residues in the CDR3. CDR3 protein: CASSPSSGGLQFF. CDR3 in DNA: TGTGCCAGCAGCCCCAGCTCAGGGGGCCTCCAGTTCTTC.

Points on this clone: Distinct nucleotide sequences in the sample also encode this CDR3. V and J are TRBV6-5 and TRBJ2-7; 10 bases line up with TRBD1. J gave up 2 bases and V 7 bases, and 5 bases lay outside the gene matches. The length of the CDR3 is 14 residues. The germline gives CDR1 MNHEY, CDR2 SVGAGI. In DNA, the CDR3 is TGTGCCAGCACCCCGGGACAGGGGCCCTACGAGCAGTACTTC. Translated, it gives CASTPGQGPYEQYF.

Here the CDR3 reads CASSQAPNDEQFF. CDR3 DNA sequence: TGCGCCAGCAGCCAAGCTCCGAACGATGAGCAGTTCTTC. V gene TRBV4-1 combines with J gene TRBJ2-1, with D unresolved. V was clipped by 1 base and J by 8 bases, with 9 bases between them. The CDR3 runs to 13 residues. The germline CDR1 and CDR2 sequences are MGHRA and YSYEKL.

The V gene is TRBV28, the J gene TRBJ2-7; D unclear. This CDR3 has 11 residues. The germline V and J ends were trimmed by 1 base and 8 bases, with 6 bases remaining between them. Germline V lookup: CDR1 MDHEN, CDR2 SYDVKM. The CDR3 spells CASSLSGKQYF. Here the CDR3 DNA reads TGTGCCAGCAGTTTATCTGGGAAGCAGTACTTC.

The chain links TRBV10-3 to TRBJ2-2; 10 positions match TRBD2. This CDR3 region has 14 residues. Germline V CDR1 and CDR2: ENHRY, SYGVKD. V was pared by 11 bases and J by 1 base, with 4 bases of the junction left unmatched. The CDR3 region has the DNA TGTGCCTCGTTAGCGGGGGGGAACACCGGGGAGCTGTTTTTT. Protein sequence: CASLAGGNTGELFF.

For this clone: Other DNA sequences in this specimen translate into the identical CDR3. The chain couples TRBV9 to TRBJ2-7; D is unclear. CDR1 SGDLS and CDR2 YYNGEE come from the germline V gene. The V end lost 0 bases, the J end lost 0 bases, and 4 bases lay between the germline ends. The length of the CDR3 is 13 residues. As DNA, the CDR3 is TGTGCCAGCAGCGTAGGGAACTCCTACGAGCAGTACTTC. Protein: CASSVGNSYEQYF.

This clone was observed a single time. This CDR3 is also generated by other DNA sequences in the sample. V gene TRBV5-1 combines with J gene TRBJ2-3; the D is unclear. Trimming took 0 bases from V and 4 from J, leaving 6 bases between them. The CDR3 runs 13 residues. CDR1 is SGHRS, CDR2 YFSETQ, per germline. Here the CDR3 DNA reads TGCGCCAGCAGCTTGGTCGGTCCAGATACGCAGTATTTT. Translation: CASSLVGPDTQYF. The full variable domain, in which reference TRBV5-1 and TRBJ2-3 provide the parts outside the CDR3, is KAGVTQTPRYLIKTRGQQVTLSCSPISGHRSVSWYQQTPGQGLQFLFEYFSETQRNKGNFPGRFSGRQFSNSRSEMNVSTLELGDSALYLCASSLVGPDTQYFGPGTRLTVL.

The CDR3 reads CASSPPDRRGTEAFF. Here the CDR3 DNA reads TGCGCCAGCAGCCCTCCCGACAGGAGAGGCACTGAAGCTTTCTTT. The genes are TRBV5-1 and TRBJ1-1; TRBD1 is a possible D gene (6 bases). This CDR3 contains 15 residues. CDR1 is SGHRS, CDR2 YFSETQ, per germline. V lost 4 bases to trimming and J lost 4 bases, with 17 bases between them.

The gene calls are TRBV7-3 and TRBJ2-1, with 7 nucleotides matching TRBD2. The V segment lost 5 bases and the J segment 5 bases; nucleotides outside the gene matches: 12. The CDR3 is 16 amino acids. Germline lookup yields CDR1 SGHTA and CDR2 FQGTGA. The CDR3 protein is CASSLGVGGPHNEQFF. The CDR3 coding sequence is TGTGCCAGCAGCCTAGGGGTGGGAGGGCCCCACAATGAGCAGTTCTTC.

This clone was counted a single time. As DNA, the CDR3 is TGCAGTGCTAGTCCGAATCAGCCCCAGCATTTT. Translation gives CSASPNQPQHF. The rearrangement joins TRBV20-1 to TRBJ1-5; D is ambiguous. CDR3 length equals 11 residues. In germline, CDR1 is DFQATT, CDR2 SNEGSKA (reference sequence). V was cut by 3 bases and J by 4 bases, with 4 bases left in between.

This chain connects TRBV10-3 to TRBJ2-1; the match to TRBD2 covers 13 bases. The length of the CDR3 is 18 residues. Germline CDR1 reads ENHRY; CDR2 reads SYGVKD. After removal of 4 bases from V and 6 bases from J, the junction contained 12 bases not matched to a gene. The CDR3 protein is CAISGLLAGGLEANEQFF. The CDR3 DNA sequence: TGTGCCATCAGTGGGTTACTAGCGGGAGGGCTTGAGGCCAATGAGCAGTTCTTC.

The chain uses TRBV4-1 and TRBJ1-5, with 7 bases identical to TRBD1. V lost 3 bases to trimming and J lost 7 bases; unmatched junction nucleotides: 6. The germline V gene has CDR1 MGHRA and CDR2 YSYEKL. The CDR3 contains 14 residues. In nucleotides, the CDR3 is TGCGCCAGCAGCCATGTAGGGGGCAGACAGCCCCAGCATTTT. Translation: CASSHVGGRQPQHF.

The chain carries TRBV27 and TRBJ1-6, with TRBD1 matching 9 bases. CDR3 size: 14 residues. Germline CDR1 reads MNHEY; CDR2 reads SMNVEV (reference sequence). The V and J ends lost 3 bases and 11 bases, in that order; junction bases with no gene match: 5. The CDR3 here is CASSLGTGTAPLHF. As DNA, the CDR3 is TGTGCCAGCAGTTTGGGGACAGGGACGGCACCCCTCCACTTT.

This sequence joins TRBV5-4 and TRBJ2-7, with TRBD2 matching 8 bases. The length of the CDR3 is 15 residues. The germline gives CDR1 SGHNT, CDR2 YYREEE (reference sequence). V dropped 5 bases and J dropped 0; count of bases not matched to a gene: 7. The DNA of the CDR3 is TGTGCCAGCAGGCCCACTAGCGGTAACTCCTACGAGCAGTACTTC. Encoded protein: CASRPTSGNSYEQYF.

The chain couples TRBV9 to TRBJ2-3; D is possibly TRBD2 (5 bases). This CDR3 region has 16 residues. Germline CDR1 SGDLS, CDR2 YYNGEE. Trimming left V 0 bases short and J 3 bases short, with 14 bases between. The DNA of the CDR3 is TGTGCCAGCAGCGTAGGGGGTCGGAGGAGGACAGATACGCAGTATTTT. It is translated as CASSVGGRRRTDTQYF.